This TCR beta chain was recorded in a study of blood T cell repertoires in COVID-19. Study in general: Some COVID-19 samples were acute and others convalescent; all came from the United States, Italy and Spain. T cells, B-cell-depleted T cells, or PBMCs provided the cDNA or gDNA that served as material.

Germline trimming cut 2 bases from V and 2 bases from J; bases unmatched to any gene: 9. The CDR3 consists of 18 residues. The germline gives CDR1 LNHDA, CDR2 SQIVND (reference sequence). In the source study's methods: Reference gene primer amplification in the assay estimated nucleated cell counts. Profiled with immunoSEQ multiplex PCR; TCRdb holds only in-frame clones, not every one. The V and J calls and clone size come from that table; D and trimming were worked out from the DNA. The sample carries under 45,000 clones, around four fifths recorded once. This sequence originates from a middle-aged man with active COVID-19. The V gene is TRBV19, the J gene TRBJ2-5; 12 positions match TRBD2. The sample consisted of peripheral blood. For the CDR3, the DNA is TGTGCCAGTAGTATAAAGCTAGCGGGGGGGCCGGGGCAAGAGACCCAGTACTTC. Protein: CASSIKLAGGPGQETQYF.